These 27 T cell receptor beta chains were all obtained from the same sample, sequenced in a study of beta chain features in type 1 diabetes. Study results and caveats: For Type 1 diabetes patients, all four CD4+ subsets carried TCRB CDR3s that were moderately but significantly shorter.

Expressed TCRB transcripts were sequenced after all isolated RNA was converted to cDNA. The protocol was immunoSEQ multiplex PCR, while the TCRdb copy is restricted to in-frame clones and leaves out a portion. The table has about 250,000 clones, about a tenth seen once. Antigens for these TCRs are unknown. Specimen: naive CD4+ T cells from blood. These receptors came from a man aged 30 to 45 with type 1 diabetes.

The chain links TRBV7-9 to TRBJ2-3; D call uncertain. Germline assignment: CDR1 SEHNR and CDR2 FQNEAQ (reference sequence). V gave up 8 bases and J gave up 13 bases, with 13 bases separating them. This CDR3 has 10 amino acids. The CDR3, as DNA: TGTGCCAGCGCCCCAGGTCCGGAGTATTTT. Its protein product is CASAPGPEYF.

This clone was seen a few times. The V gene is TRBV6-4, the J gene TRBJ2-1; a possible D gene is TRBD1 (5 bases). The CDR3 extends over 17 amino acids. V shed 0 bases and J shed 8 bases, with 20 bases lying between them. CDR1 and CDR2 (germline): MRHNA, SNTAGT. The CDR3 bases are TGTGCCAGCAGTGACTCGAGTCAGGGTGCCAACAGTGATGAGCAGTTCTTC. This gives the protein CASSDSSQGANSDEQFF.

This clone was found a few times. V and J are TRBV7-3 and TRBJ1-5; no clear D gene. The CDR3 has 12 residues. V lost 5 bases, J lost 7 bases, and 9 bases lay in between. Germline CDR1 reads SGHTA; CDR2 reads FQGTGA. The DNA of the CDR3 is TGTGCCAGCAGCGCCGGGAACCAGCCCCAGCATTTT. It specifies CASSAGNQPQHF.

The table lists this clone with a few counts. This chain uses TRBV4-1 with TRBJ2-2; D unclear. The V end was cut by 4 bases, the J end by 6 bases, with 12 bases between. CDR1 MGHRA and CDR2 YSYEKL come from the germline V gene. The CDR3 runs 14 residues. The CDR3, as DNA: TGCGCCAGCAGCCGAGTTTTCACGGCCGGGGAGCTGTTTTTT. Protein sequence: CASSRVFTAGELFF.

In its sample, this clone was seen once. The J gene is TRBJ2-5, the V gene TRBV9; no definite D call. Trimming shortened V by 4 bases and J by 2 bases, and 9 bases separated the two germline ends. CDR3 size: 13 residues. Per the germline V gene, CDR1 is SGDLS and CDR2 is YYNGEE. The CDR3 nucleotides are TGTGCCAGCAGCTACGGGTCGCAAGAGACCCAGTACTTC. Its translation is CASSYGSQETQYF.

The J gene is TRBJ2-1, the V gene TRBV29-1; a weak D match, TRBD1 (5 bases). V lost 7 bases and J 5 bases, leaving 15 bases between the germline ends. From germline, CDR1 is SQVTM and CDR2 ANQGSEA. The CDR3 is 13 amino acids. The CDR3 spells CSASRALDNEQFF. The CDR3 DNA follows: TGCAGCGCCAGCAGGGCCTTAGACAATGAGCAGTTCTTC.

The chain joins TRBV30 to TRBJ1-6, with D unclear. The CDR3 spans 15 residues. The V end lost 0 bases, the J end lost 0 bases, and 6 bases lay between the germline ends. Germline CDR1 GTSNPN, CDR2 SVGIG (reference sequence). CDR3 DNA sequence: TGTGCCTGGAGTGTACTTAACTCCTATAATTCACCCCTCCACTTT. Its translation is CAWSVLNSYNSPLHF. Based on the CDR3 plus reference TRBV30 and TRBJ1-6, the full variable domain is SQTIHQWPATLVQPVGSPLSLECTVEGTSNPNLYWYRQAAGRGLQLLFYSVGIGQISSEVPQNLSASRPQDRQFILSSKKLLLSDSGFYLCAWSVLNSYNSPLHFGNGTRLTVT.

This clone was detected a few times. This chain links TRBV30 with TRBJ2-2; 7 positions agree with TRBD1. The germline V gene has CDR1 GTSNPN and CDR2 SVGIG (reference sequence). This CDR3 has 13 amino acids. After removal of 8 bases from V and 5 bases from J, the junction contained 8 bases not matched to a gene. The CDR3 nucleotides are TGTGCCCTAAACAGGGGCGGGACCGGGGAGCTGTTTTTT. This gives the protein CALNRGGTGELFF.

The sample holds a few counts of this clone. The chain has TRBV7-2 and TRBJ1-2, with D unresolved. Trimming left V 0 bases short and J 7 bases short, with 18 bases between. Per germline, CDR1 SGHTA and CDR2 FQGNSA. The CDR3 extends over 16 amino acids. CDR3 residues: CASSLATAGLVSGYTF. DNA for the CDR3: TGTGCCAGCAGCTTAGCCACAGCGGGCCTAGTATCTGGCTACACCTTC.

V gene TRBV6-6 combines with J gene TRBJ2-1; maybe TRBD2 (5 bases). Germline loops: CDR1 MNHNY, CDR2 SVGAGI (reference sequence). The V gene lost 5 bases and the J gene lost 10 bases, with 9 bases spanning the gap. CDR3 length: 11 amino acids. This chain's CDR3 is CASSLTGEQFF. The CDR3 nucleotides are TGTGCCAGCAGTCTAACGGGGGAGCAGTTCTTC.

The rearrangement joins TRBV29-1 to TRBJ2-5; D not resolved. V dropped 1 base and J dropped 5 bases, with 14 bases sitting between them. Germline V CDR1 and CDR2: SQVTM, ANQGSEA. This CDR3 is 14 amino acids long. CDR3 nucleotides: TGCAGCGTTGAAGTCAAGCTTCTGAGGGAGACCCAGTACTTC. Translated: CSVEVKLLRETQYF.

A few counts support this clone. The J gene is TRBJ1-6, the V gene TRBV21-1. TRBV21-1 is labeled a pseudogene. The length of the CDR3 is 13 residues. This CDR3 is CAHPGGSNSPLHF. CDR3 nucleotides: TGTGCCCACCCGGGCGGGAGTAATTCACCCCTCCACTTT.

CDR3 sequence (DNA): TGTGCCAGCAGCCAAGATTATGCAGGGCTGAATCAGCCCCAGCATTTT. This codes for CASSQDYAGLNQPQHF. The chain links TRBV4-2 to TRBJ1-5, with D maybe TRBD1 (5 bases). Trimming pared 0 bases from V and 4 bases from J, leaving 13 bases between. The CDR3 is 16 amino acids. Germline-derived CDR1 and CDR2 are LGHNA and YNFKEQ.

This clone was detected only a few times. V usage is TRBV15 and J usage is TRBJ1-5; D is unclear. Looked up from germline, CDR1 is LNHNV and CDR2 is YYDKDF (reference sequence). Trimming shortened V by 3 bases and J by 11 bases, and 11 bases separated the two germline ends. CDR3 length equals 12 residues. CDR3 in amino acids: CATSSTGSAQHF. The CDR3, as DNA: TGTGCCACCAGCAGTACCGGGTCAGCCCAGCATTTT.

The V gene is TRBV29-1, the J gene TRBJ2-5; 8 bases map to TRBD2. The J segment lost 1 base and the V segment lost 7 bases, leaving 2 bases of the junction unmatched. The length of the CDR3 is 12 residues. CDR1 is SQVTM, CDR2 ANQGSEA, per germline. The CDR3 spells CSAGLAQETQYF. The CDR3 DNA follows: TGCAGCGCAGGACTAGCCCAAGAGACCCAGTACTTC.

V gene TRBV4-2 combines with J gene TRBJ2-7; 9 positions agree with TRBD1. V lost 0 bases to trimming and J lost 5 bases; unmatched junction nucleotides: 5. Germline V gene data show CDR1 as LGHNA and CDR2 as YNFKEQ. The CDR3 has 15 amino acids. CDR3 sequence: CASSQDAGQGDEQYF. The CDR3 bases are TGTGCCAGCAGCCAAGATGCGGGACAGGGCGACGAGCAGTACTTC.

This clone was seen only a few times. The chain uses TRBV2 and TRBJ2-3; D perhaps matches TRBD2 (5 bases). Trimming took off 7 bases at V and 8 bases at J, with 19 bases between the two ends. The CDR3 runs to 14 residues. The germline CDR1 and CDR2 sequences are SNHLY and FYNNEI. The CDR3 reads CASKDSSPLGTQYF. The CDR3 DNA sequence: TGTGCCAGCAAGGACTCTTCCCCCTTGGGTACGCAGTATTTT.

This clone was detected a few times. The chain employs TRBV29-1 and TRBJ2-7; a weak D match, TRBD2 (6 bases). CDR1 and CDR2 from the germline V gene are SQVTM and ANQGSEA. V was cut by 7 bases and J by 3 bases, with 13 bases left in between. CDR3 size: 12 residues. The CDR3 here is CSAFSGGYEQYF. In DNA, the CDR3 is TGCAGCGCCTTTTCCGGGGGCTACGAGCAGTACTTC.

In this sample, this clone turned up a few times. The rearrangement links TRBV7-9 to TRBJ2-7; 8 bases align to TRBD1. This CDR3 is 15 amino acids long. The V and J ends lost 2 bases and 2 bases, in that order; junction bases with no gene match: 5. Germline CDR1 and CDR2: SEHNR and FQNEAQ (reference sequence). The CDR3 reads CASSLWGQATYEQYF. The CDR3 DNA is TGTGCCAGCAGCTTATGGGGACAGGCAACCTACGAGCAGTACTTC.

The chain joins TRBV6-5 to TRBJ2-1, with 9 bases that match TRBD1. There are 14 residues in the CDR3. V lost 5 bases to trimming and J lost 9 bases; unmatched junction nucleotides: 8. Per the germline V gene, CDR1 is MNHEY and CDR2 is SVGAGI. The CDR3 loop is CASSPRGQGREQFF. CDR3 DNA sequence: TGTGCCAGCAGTCCTCGGGGACAGGGTCGTGAGCAGTTCTTC.

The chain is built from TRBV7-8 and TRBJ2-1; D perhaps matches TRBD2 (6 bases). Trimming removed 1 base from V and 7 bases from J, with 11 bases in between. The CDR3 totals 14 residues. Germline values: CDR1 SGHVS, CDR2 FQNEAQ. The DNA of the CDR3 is TGTGCCAGCAGCTTAGGGTCTCGGGGGAATGAGCAGTTCTTC. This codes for CASSLGSRGNEQFF.

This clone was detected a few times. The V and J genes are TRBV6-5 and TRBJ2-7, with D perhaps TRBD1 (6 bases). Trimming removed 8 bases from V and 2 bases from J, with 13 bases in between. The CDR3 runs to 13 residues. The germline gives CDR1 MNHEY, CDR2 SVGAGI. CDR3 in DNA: TGTGCCAGCCGCAGGGGACCCACCTACGAGCAGTACTTC. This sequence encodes CASRRGPTYEQYF.

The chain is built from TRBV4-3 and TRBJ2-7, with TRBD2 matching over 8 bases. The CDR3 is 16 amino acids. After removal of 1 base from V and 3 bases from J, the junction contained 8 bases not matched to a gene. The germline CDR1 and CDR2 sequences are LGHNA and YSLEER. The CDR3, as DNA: TGCGCCAGCAGCCAAGGTTCAAGCGGGGGCTTCTACGAGCAGTACTTC. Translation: CASSQGSSGGFYEQYF.

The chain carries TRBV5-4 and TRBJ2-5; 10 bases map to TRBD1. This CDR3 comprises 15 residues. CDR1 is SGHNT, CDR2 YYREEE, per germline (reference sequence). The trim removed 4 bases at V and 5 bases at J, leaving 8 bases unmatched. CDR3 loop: CASSTPGQGPETQYF. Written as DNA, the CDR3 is TGTGCCAGCAGCACGCCGGGACAGGGGCCGGAGACCCAGTACTTC.

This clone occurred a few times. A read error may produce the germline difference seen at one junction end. The CDR3, as DNA: TGTGCCAGCACCCCGACCGGGACTATGGACTTC. Translation gives CASTPTGTMDF. The chain combines TRBV2 with TRBJ2-7; 7 nucleotides align to TRBD2. The CDR3 has 11 amino acids. Germline V gene lookup returns CDR1 SNHLY and CDR2 FYNNEI.

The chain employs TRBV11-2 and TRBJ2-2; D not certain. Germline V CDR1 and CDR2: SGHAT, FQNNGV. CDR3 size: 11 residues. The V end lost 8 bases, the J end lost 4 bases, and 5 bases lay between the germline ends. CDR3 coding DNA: TGTGCCAGCCGCGCCACCGGGGAGCTGTTTTTT. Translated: CASRATGELFF.

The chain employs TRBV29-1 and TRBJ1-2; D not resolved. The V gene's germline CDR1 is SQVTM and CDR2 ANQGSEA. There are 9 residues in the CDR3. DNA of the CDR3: TGCAGTACCGGAGGGGGCTACACCTTC. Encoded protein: CSTGGGYTF.